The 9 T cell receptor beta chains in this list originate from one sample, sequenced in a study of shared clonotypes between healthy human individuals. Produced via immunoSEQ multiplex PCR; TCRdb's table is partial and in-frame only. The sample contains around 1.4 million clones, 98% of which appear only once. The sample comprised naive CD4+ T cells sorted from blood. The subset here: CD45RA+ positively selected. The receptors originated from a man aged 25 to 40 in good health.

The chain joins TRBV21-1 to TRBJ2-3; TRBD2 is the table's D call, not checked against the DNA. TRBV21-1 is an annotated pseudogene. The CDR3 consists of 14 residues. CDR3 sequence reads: CASRRLGVPDTQYF. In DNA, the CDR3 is TGTGCCAGCAGACGACTAGGAGTACCGGATACGCAGTATTTT.

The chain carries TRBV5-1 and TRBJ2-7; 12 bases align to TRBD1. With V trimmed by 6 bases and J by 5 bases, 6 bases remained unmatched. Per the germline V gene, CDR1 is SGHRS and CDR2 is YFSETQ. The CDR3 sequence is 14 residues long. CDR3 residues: CASTSGTGGDEQYF. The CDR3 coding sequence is TGCGCCAGCACCTCAGGGACAGGGGGCGACGAGCAGTACTTC.

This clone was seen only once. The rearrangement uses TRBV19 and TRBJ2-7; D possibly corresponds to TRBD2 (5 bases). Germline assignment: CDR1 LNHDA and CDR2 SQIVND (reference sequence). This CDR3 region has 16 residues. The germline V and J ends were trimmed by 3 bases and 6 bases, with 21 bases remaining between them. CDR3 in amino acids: CASSIKSCWQDCEQYF. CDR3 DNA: TGTGCCAGTAGTATCAAGTCTTGTTGGCAGGACTGCGAGCAGTACTTC.

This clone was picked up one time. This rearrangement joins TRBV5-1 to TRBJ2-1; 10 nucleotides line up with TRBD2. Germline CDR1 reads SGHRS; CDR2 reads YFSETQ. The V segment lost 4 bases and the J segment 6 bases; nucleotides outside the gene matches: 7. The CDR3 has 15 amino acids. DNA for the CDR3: TGCGCCAGCAGCCCAGGCCGGACTAGCGGCAATGAGCAGTTCTTC. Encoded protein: CASSPGRTSGNEQFF.

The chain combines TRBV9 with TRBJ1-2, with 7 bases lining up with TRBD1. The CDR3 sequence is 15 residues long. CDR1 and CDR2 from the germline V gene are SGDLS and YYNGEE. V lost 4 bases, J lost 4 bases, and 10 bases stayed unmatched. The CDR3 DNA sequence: TGTGCCAGCAGCCGCCGACAGGGAGACGTCTATGGCTACACCTTC. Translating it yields CASSRRQGDVYGYTF.

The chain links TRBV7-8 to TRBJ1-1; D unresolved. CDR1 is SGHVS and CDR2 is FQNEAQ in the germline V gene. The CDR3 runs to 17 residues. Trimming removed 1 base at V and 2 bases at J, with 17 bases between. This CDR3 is CASSLGLPQAGNTEAFF. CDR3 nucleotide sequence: TGTGCCAGCAGCTTAGGCCTCCCCCAAGCGGGCAACACTGAAGCTTTCTTT.

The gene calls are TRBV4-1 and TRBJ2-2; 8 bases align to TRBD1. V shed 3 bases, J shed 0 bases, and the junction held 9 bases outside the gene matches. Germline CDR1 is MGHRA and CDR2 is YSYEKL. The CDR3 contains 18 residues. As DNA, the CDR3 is TGCGCCAGCAGCCATCGGGACAGGCCCTTCGCGAACACCGGGGAGCTGTTTTTT. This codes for CASSHRDRPFANTGELFF.

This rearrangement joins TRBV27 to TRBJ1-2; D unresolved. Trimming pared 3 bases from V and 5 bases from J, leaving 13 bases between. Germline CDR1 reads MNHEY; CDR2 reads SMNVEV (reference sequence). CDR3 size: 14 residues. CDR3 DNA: TGTGCCAGCAGTTTGAGGAAAACAGAGTATGGCTACACCTTC. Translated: CASSLRKTEYGYTF.

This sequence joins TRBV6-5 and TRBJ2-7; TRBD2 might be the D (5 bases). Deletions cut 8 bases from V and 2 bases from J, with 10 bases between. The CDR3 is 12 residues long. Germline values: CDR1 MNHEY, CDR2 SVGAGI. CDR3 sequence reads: CASERSPYEQYF. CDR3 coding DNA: TGTGCCAGCGAGCGGTCGCCCTACGAGCAGTACTTC.